This T cell receptor beta chain was recovered during a study of metastatic and nonmetastatic thyroid tumors. Study at large: Across blood and tumor or nodule tissue, repertoires from malignant and benign thyroid patients were compared with one another.

Through MiXCR, TCRdb re-clonotyped the PCR reads. The data contain some 93,000 clones, roughly 13% of them singletons. This clone was seen repeatedly, ten times or more. Prior to thyroid surgery, none of the patients had received any treatment. The CDR3 extends over 15 amino acids. Germline V gene lookup returns CDR1 MGHRA and CDR2 YSYEKL. V was shortened by 1 base and J by 0 bases, with 9 bases between the two germline ends. The sequencing input was blood. V is TRBV4-1 and J is TRBJ1-1; D not certain. The clonotype originates from a female donor with papillary thyroid cancer or a benign thyroid nodule (not recorded which). Some clones in this sample may be carry-over from other donors' samples. CDR3 DNA: TGCGCCAGCAGCCAAGGTTGGGATGTGAACACTGAAGCTTTCTTT. It yields the protein CASSQGWDVNTEAFF.